This TCR beta chain originates from a study of siplizumab effects on memory and regulatory T cells. Broader study findings: Whether the proliferating Tregs (from siplizumab cultures) were suppressive was not confirmed.

Some 9.7 x 10^4 TCR templates were assayed per sample. TCRdb's copy holds only in-frame clones and misses some; the assay was immunoSEQ multiplex PCR. The profile shows tens of thousands of clones, over 90% of them singletons. Concerning this clone: The antigen is not known.

The CDR3 runs to 11 residues. The V and J ends lost 11 bases and 3 bases, in that order; junction bases with no gene match: 1. The germline CDR1 and CDR2 sequences are SNHLY and FYNNEI. The origin of this receptor is a human donor in good health. The chain couples TRBV2 to TRBJ1-3, with 7 nucleotides matching TRBD1. The sequenced material came from CD8+ T cells sorted from blood. CDR3 in amino acids: CADRVGNTIYF. For the CDR3, the DNA is TGTGCCGACAGGGTTGGAAACACCATATATTTT.